The 32 T cell receptor beta chains below come from one sample, sequenced in a study of a mutant IDH1 vaccine in newly diagnosed glioma. TCRdb's copy holds only in-frame clones and misses some; the assay was immunoSEQ multiplex PCR. The sample gives approximately 35,000 clones, around 58% of which show up once; approximately 11% is in the top ten. These receptors' antigens are unknown. Documented time point: week 5, during vaccination. With topical imiquimod, each dose of the vaccine consisted of 300 ug of mutant IDH1 20-mer peptide. This specimen was PBMCs, taken from a glioma patient whose treatment included an IDH1 peptide vaccine. The receptors here all came from a woman under 30 with glioma.

The rearrangement uses TRBV7-2 and TRBJ2-5; the D gene is possibly TRBD1 (5 bases). Trimming pared 2 bases from V and 5 bases from J, leaving 15 bases between. The germline gives CDR1 SGHTA, CDR2 FQGNSA. The CDR3 totals 15 residues. The CDR3 nucleotides are TGTGCCAGCAGCTTATTGTGGGGCGCGACGGAGACCCAGTACTTC. Amino acid sequence: CASSLLWGATETQYF.

The chain combines TRBV9 with TRBJ2-1; TRBD1 might be the D (5 bases). The ends were cut back, 4 bases at V and 8 bases at J, with 10 bases in the middle. Looked up from germline, CDR1 is SGDLS and CDR2 is YYNGEE. This CDR3 region has 12 residues. The DNA of the CDR3 is TGTGCCAGCAGCCCCCAGGGCTATGAGCAGTTCTTC. Amino acids: CASSPQGYEQFF.

This clone has only a few counts. The J gene is TRBJ2-2, the V gene TRBV5-1; weak D call: TRBD1 (6 bases). CDR1 is SGHRS, CDR2 YFSETQ, per germline. V was shortened by 6 bases and J by 1 base, with 7 bases between the two germline ends. This CDR3 comprises 13 residues. CDR3 loop: CASTRGNTGELFF. The CDR3 DNA follows: TGCGCCAGCACCAGGGGGAACACCGGGGAGCTGTTTTTT.

The J gene is TRBJ1-5, the V gene TRBV27, with D uncertain. CDR3 size: 14 residues. Per the germline V gene, CDR1 is MNHEY and CDR2 is SMNVEV (reference sequence). Trimming pared 2 bases from V and 4 bases from J, leaving 9 bases between. The CDR3 protein is CASSLSSTNQPQHF. As DNA, the CDR3 is TGTGCCAGCAGTTTAAGTAGCACAAATCAGCCCCAGCATTTT.

V gene TRBV4-1 combines with J gene TRBJ1-4, with a possible D match to TRBD1 (6 bases). Germline lookup yields CDR1 MGHRA and CDR2 YSYEKL. This CDR3 has 16 residues. Trimming shortened V by 3 bases and J by 4 bases, and 15 bases separated the two germline ends. The CDR3 spells CASSHVRTENNEKLFF. The CDR3 DNA reads as TGCGCCAGCAGCCATGTCAGGACAGAGAATAATGAAAAACTGTTTTTT.

The J gene is TRBJ2-2, the V gene TRBV18; no reliable D call. Trimming pared 3 bases from V and 0 bases from J, leaving 8 bases between. Germline assignment: CDR1 KGHSH and CDR2 LQKENI. The CDR3 length is 15 residues. The CDR3 DNA sequence: TGTGCCAGCTCACCCAGGACGGCGAACACCGGGGAGCTGTTTTTT. Translated, it gives CASSPRTANTGELFF. The complete variable domain, with remaining parts taken from reference TRBV18 and TRBJ2-2, reads NAGVMQNPRHLVRRRGQEARLRCSPMKGHSHVYWYRQLPEEGLKFMVYLQKENIIDESGMPKERFSAEFPKEGPSILRIQQVVRGDSAAYFCASSPRTANTGELFFGEGSRLTVL.

This clone has only a few counts. Sequence at one end of the junction differs from germline and may be a read error. The V gene is TRBV10-3, the J gene TRBJ2-7; no reliable D call. The CDR3 spans 11 residues. Per germline, CDR1 ENHRY and CDR2 SYGVKD. In DNA, the CDR3 is TGTGCCACCAGTAGCTCCTACGAGCAGTACTTC. Protein: CATSSSYEQYF.

This clone was counted once. V and J are TRBV5-1 and TRBJ2-3, with D possibly TRBD2 on 6 matching bases. V shed 2 bases and J shed 5 bases, with 15 bases lying between them. Looked up from germline, CDR1 is SGHRS and CDR2 is YFSETQ. The CDR3 extends over 15 amino acids. DNA of the CDR3: TGCGCCAGCAGCTTTGCCGGGATCGGGGGAGATACGCAGTATTTT. As protein: CASSFAGIGGDTQYF.

The chain uses TRBV6-5 and TRBJ2-2; 7 nucleotides align to TRBD2. CDR3 size: 14 residues. Per the germline V gene, CDR1 is MNHEY and CDR2 is SVGAGI. J gave up 2 bases and V 10 bases, and 7 bases lay outside the gene matches. The CDR3 sequence: CATGSGTNTGELFF. The CDR3 DNA reads as TGTGCCACCGGCAGCGGGACCAACACCGGGGAGCTGTTTTTT.

The chain has TRBV11-1 and TRBJ2-2, with a weak D call TRBD1 (5 bases). CDR1 is SGHAT and CDR2 is FQDESV in the germline V gene (reference sequence). V was clipped by 6 bases and J by 4 bases, with 9 bases between them. The CDR3 length is 13 residues. In DNA, the CDR3 is TGTGCCAGCAGAAAGACAGCCACCGGGGAGCTGTTTTTT. The encoded protein is CASRKTATGELFF.

J is TRBJ1-6 and V is TRBV30; TRBD1 might be the D (5 bases). The CDR3 loop spans 13 amino acids. In germline, CDR1 is GTSNPN, CDR2 SVGIG (reference sequence). The CDR3 DNA sequence: TGTGGGGGGTCGAGTTCCTATAATTCACCCCTCCACTTT. Residues: CGGSSSYNSPLHF.

This clone was counted once. The J gene is TRBJ2-6, the V gene TRBV11-2; unclear D gene. In germline, CDR1 is SGHAT, CDR2 FQNNGV. Trimming took off 6 bases at V and 0 bases at J, with 9 bases between the two ends. The length of the CDR3 is 15 residues. The CDR3: CASSPYGSGANVLTF. CDR3 bases: TGTGCCAGCAGTCCGTACGGCTCTGGGGCCAACGTCCTGACTTTC.

This sequence joins TRBV7-2 and TRBJ1-2; D uncertain. With 0 bases removed from V and 4 bases from J, the gap between germline ends came to 12 bases. The length of the CDR3 is 15 residues. CDR1 SGHTA and CDR2 FQGNSA come from the germline V gene. The CDR3 region is CASSLAHRQSYGYTF. Written as DNA, the CDR3 is TGTGCCAGCAGCTTAGCTCATCGGCAGAGCTATGGCTACACCTTC.

The V gene is TRBV4-1, the J gene TRBJ1-2, with a weak D call TRBD1 (6 bases). Germline CDR1 and CDR2: MGHRA and YSYEKL. The CDR3 runs to 15 residues. V shed 2 bases and J shed 7 bases, with 17 bases lying between them. The DNA of the CDR3 is TGCGCCAGCAGCCAAACCCCCTCCGGGGGCCGTGGCTACACCTTC. Amino acids: CASSQTPSGGRGYTF.

The chain links TRBV28 to TRBJ2-7, with 7 positions matching TRBD2. The germline gives CDR1 MDHEN, CDR2 SYDVKM. The CDR3 is made up of 14 amino acids. J gave up 5 bases and V 8 bases, and 12 bases lay outside the gene matches. The CDR3 sequence is CASRGEGRYHEQYF. CDR3 in DNA: TGTGCCAGCCGGGGGGAGGGCCGGTATCACGAGCAGTACTTC.

CDR3 in amino acids: CASSLHTF. In DNA form, the CDR3 reads TGTGCCAGCAGCTTACACACCTTC. The chain is built from TRBV7-9 and TRBJ1-2; D not certain. V dropped 2 bases and J dropped 12 bases, with 1 base sitting between them. Germline V gene sequence: CDR1 SEHNR, CDR2 FQNEAQ (reference sequence). This CDR3 has 8 amino acids.

In nucleotides, the CDR3 is TGCAGCGTTGACGGGGACGACCAGCGCGGGGCCAACGTCCTGACTTTC. Translated: CSVDGDDQRGANVLTF. The rearrangement links TRBV29-1 to TRBJ2-6; TRBD1 or TRBD2 may be the D gene (5 bases each). V shed 3 bases and J shed 4 bases, with 16 bases lying between them. This CDR3 region has 16 residues. CDR1 SQVTM and CDR2 ANQGSEA come from the germline V gene.

Remarks on this clone: Other DNA sequences of this sample code for an identical CDR3. The chain combines TRBV7-2 with TRBJ2-3; no clear D. The CDR3 length is 11 residues. The germline V gene encodes CDR1 SGHTA and CDR2 FQGNSA. Trimming stripped 4 bases from V and 4 bases from J, with 3 bases between. The CDR3 spells CASSSSDTQYF. CDR3 nucleotide sequence: TGTGCCAGCAGCTCATCAGATACGCAGTATTTT. Variable domain in full (rest from reference TRBV7-2 and TRBJ2-3): GAGVSQSPSNKVTEKGKDVELRCDPISGHTALYWYRQSLGQGLEFLIYFQGNSAPDKSGLPSDRFSAERTGGSVSTLTIQRTQQEDSAVYLCASSSSDTQYFGPGTRLTVL.

The V gene is TRBV5-4, the J gene TRBJ2-5; D ambiguous. This CDR3 has 11 residues. Trimming took off 2 bases at V and 5 bases at J, with 4 bases between the two ends. CDR1 is SGHNT, CDR2 YYREEE, per germline (reference sequence). The CDR3 sequence is CASSLSETQYF. CDR3 DNA: TGTGCCAGCAGCTTAAGTGAGACCCAGTACTTC.

V gene TRBV28 combines with J gene TRBJ1-1, with TRBD1 as a possible D gene (6 bases). Germline V gives CDR1 MDHEN, CDR2 SYDVKM. The CDR3 runs 15 residues. V was shortened by 6 bases and J by 1 base, with 15 bases between the two germline ends. The CDR3 region is CASRGRWTANTEAFF. DNA for the CDR3: TGTGCCAGCAGGGGGCGCTGGACAGCGAACACTGAAGCTTTCTTT. The full variable domain, in which reference TRBV28 and TRBJ1-1 provide the parts outside the CDR3, is DVKVTQSSRYLVKRTGEKVFLECVQDMDHENMFWYRQDPGLGLRLIYFSYDVKMKEKGDIPEGYSVSREKKERFSLILESASTNQTSMYLCASRGRWTANTEAFFGQGTRLTVV.

The chain employs TRBV5-6 and TRBJ2-1; TRBD2 aligns across 15 bases. V lost 2 bases and J lost 12; bases outside the gene matches: 3. In germline, CDR1 is SGHDT, CDR2 YYEEEE. CDR3 size: 14 residues. The CDR3 DNA reads TGTGCCAGCAGCTTCGGGACTAGCGGGGGGAGGCAGTTCTTC. Translating gives CASSFGTSGGRQFF. The whole variable domain, filled in from reference TRBV5-6 and TRBJ2-1, reads DAGVTQSPTHLIKTRGQQVTLRCSPKSGHDTVSWYQQALGQGPQFIFQYYEEEERQRGNFPDRFSGHQFPNYSSELNVNALLLGDSALYLCASSFGTSGGRQFFGPGTRLTVL.

The chain joins TRBV7-9 to TRBJ2-3; D is unresolved. The CDR3 loop spans 16 amino acids. Germline loops: CDR1 SEHNR, CDR2 FQNEAQ (reference sequence). V dropped 1 base and J dropped 2 bases, with 13 bases sitting between them. The chain's CDR3 is CASSLDDLRPTDTQYF. As DNA, the CDR3 is TGTGCCAGCAGCTTAGATGACTTACGTCCCACAGATACGCAGTATTTT.

This clone was detected only once. The chain employs TRBV7-6 and TRBJ2-6, with D hard to call. The CDR3 is made up of 12 amino acids. Germline loops: CDR1 SGHVS, CDR2 FNYEAQ. The V end lost 5 bases, the J end lost 4 bases, and 3 bases lay between the germline ends. Here the CDR3 DNA reads TGTGCCAGCAGCCAAGGGGCCAACGTCCTGACTTTC. Translated: CASSQGANVLTF.

There are a few counts of this clone. The chain links TRBV5-8 to TRBJ2-5, with 8 nucleotides matching TRBD2. The germline gives CDR1 SGHTS, CDR2 YDEGEE. CDR3 length: 16 residues. V lost 5 bases and J lost 4; bases outside the gene matches: 13. For the CDR3, the DNA is TGTGCCAGCAGAATGGGTAGCGGGAAGGTCGGAGAGACCCAGTACTTC. Translated: CASRMGSGKVGETQYF.

The CDR3 DNA reads as TGCGCCAGCAGCTTGGGTCAGGGTGAAAACTCTGGGGCCAACGTCCTGACTTTC. Amino acids: CASSLGQGENSGANVLTF. The chain carries TRBV5-1 and TRBJ2-6, with a weak D call TRBD1 (5 bases). The V end was cut by 0 bases, the J end by 0 bases, with 13 bases between. Germline V gives CDR1 SGHRS, CDR2 YFSETQ. CDR3 length equals 18 residues.

The V gene is TRBV5-6, the J gene TRBJ1-2; D might be TRBD1 (5 bases). Trimming stripped 5 bases from V and 3 bases from J, with 11 bases between. The germline gives CDR1 SGHDT, CDR2 YYEEEE. There are 13 residues in the CDR3. The CDR3 reads CASSPDRDYGYTF. CDR3 bases: TGTGCCAGCAGTCCTGACAGAGACTATGGCTACACCTTC.

This clone was counted between two and nine times. The CDR3: CASSQDDHRVAEKLFF. For the CDR3, the DNA is TGTGCCAGCAGCCAAGACGATCACAGGGTGGCTGAAAAACTGTTTTTT. The chain combines TRBV14 with TRBJ1-4, with D possibly matching TRBD1 (6 bases). The CDR3 spans 16 residues. Trimming stripped 0 bases from V and 7 bases from J, with 15 bases between. Germline CDR1 reads SGHDN; CDR2 reads FVKESK.

This sequence joins TRBV27 and TRBJ1-2; no firm D call. V lost 5 bases and J 8 bases, leaving 18 bases between the germline ends. This CDR3 region has 14 residues. Germline lookup yields CDR1 MNHEY and CDR2 SMNVEV (reference sequence). This chain's CDR3 is CASSLNRIQMGYTF. The CDR3 bases are TGTGCCAGCAGTCTAAACCGGATTCAGATGGGCTACACCTTC.

V and J are TRBV2 and TRBJ1-2; no firm D call. V shed 7 bases and J shed 0 bases, with 9 bases lying between them. Looked up from germline, CDR1 is SNHLY and CDR2 is FYNNEI. The CDR3 length is 13 residues. The CDR3 sequence: CASKRIPNYGYTF. The CDR3 coding sequence is TGTGCCAGCAAACGGATACCTAACTATGGCTACACCTTC. The complete variable domain, with remaining parts taken from reference TRBV2 and TRBJ1-2, reads EPEVTQTPSHQVTQMGQEVILRCVPISNHLYFYWYRQILGQKVEFLVSFYNNEISEKSEIFDDQFSVERPDGSNFTLKIRSTKLEDSAMYFCASKRIPNYGYTFGSGTRLTVV.

This clone was seen a single time. This sequence joins TRBV6-5 and TRBJ2-7, with TRBD1 matching over 10 bases. Per germline, CDR1 MNHEY and CDR2 SVGAGI. J lost 4 bases, V lost 6 bases, and 9 bases had no gene match. There are 15 residues in the CDR3. The CDR3 sequence is CASRNPGTGAYEQYF. CDR3 nucleotides: TGTGCCAGCAGAAACCCCGGGACAGGGGCTTACGAGCAGTACTTC.

This clone was counted between two and nine times. J is TRBJ1-1 and V is TRBV5-1, with D possibly TRBD1 on 6 matching bases. This CDR3 has 16 amino acids. Germline V CDR1 and CDR2: SGHRS, YFSETQ. V was pared by 1 base and J by 5 bases, with 18 bases between. The CDR3 nucleotides read TGCGCCAGCAGCTTGTCTTGGGCGGTCAGGGGAACTGAAGCTTTCTTT. It translates to CASSLSWAVRGTEAFF. The whole variable domain, remainder taken from reference TRBV5-1 and TRBJ1-1, is KAGVTQTPRYLIKTRGQQVTLSCSPISGHRSVSWYQQTPGQGLQFLFEYFSETQRNKGNFPGRFSGRQFSNSRSEMNVSTLELGDSALYLCASSLSWAVRGTEAFFGQGTRLTVV.

This clone was picked up a small number of times. The chain carries TRBV6-5 and TRBJ2-3; 9 bases are shared with TRBD2. CDR1 MNHEY and CDR2 SVGAGI come from the germline V gene. Trimming at V came to 2 bases and at J to 6 bases, leaving 6 bases not matched to a gene. The CDR3 sequence is 15 residues long. The CDR3 coding sequence is TGTGCCAGCAGTTACGGCGGGGGGGCTGTCGATACGCAGTATTTT. Translated: CASSYGGGAVDTQYF.